These 18 T cell receptor beta chains were all obtained from the same sample, sequenced in a study of long-term antiretroviral therapy in people with HIV. Survey level was the resolution at which the v3.0 immunoSEQ assay ran. This table comes from immunoSEQ multiplex PCR, and its TCRdb copy is limited to in-frame clones, with some not included. This repertoire shows some 30,000 clones, 75% to 85% found once; its top ten account for just under 4.5%. The sequencing used unsorted PBMCs, collected approximately 3.3 years after starting antiretroviral therapy. Receptors were obtained from a man aged 18 to 29 with HIV.

The rearrangement joins TRBV9 to TRBJ2-1; possible D gene TRBD2, 5 bases. The germline V gene encodes CDR1 SGDLS and CDR2 YYNGEE. There are 14 residues in the CDR3. Trimming removed 1 base from V and 5 bases from J, with 10 bases in between. For the CDR3, the DNA is TGTGCCAGCAGCGTATACTCGGGAAACAATGAGCAGTTCTTC. Translation: CASSVYSGNNEQFF.

This clone has only one observation. V is TRBV9 and J is TRBJ2-2, with D possibly being TRBD1 (6 bases). Germline CDR1 and CDR2: SGDLS and YYNGEE. The CDR3 covers 15 residues. Trimming shortened V by 4 bases and J by 0 bases, and 10 bases separated the two germline ends. This CDR3 reads CASSQGQPNTGELFF. The CDR3 coding sequence is TGTGCCAGCAGCCAGGGACAACCGAACACCGGGGAGCTGTTTTTT.

The chain carries TRBV6-5 and TRBJ2-1; a weak D match, TRBD1 (6 bases). V lost 0 bases and J 8 bases, leaving 11 bases between the germline ends. Germline V gene lookup returns CDR1 MNHEY and CDR2 SVGAGI. CDR3 size: 14 residues. Here the CDR3 DNA reads TGTGCCAGCAGTTACTCCCTACAGGGCGATGAGCAGTTCTTC. This sequence encodes CASSYSLQGDEQFF.

The chain employs TRBV19 and TRBJ2-1, with TRBD2 identical over 12 bases. The CDR3 spans 15 residues. Trimming took 4 bases from V and 4 from J; bases not matched to a gene: 2. Germline V gene sequence: CDR1 LNHDA, CDR2 SQIVND (reference sequence). The chain's CDR3 is CASSTLAGGYNEQFF. The CDR3, as DNA: TGTGCCAGTAGTACACTAGCGGGGGGTTACAATGAGCAGTTCTTC.

The chain uses TRBV7-9 and TRBJ2-7; D unclear. V shed 4 bases and J shed 3 bases, with 16 bases lying between them. This CDR3 region has 15 residues. From germline, CDR1 is SEHNR and CDR2 FQNEAQ (reference sequence). The CDR3 coding sequence is TGTGCCAGCAGCTCCGCCGACGACGGGCGCTACGAGCAGTACTTC. This sequence encodes CASSSADDGRYEQYF.

This clone was observed a few times. The chain is built from TRBV18 and TRBJ1-4; the D gene is possibly TRBD1 (6 bases). Germline V gene lookup returns CDR1 KGHSH and CDR2 LQKENI. Trimming stripped 5 bases from V and 7 bases from J, with 17 bases between. The CDR3 is made up of 15 amino acids. The CDR3 reads CASSSTTGLAEKLFF. For the CDR3, the DNA is TGTGCCAGCTCATCTACAACAGGGTTAGCTGAAAAACTGTTTTTT.

This clone was observed a handful of times. DNA for the CDR3: TGTGCCAGCAGCTTATCCGGGACTTACTCCTACGAGCAGTACTTC. It is translated as CASSLSGTYSYEQYF. This sequence joins TRBV7-2 and TRBJ2-7; possibly TRBD2 for D (6 bases). Germline CDR1 reads SGHTA; CDR2 reads FQGNSA. V gave up 2 bases and J gave up 0 bases, with 11 bases separating them. This CDR3 comprises 15 residues.

This clone was detected only once. The DNA for the CDR3 is TGCAGTGCTAGAGATCGGGGTGAAGCTTTCTTT. Residues: CSARDRGEAFF. The chain recombines TRBV20-1 with TRBJ1-1; D not resolved. The CDR3 is made up of 11 amino acids. Germline CDR1 and CDR2: DFQATT and SNEGSKA (reference sequence). V lost 0 bases and J lost 7, with 6 bases in between.

The chain has TRBV11-3 and TRBJ2-3; maybe TRBD1 (5 bases). This CDR3 spans 14 amino acids. The germline gives CDR1 SGHNT, CDR2 YENEEA. With 2 bases removed from V and 1 base from J, the gap between germline ends came to 7 bases. This CDR3 is CASSLSQGTDTQYF. The CDR3 nucleotides read TGTGCCAGCAGCTTATCACAGGGCACAGATACGCAGTATTTT.

J is TRBJ2-7 and V is TRBV19; D is possibly TRBD1 or TRBD2 (6 bases each). This CDR3 comprises 15 residues. Germline V gene data show CDR1 as LNHDA and CDR2 as SQIVND (reference sequence). The V end was cut by 5 bases, the J end by 1 base, with 15 bases between. CDR3 residues: CASSEGGGFSYEQYF. The DNA for the CDR3 is TGTGCCAGTAGTGAGGGGGGTGGTTTTTCCTACGAGCAGTACTTC.

The chain links TRBV5-4 to TRBJ1-1, with TRBD1 as a possible D gene (5 bases). CDR1 SGHNT and CDR2 YYREEE come from the germline V gene (reference sequence). V was clipped by 4 bases and J by 1 base, with 14 bases between them. The CDR3 has 15 amino acids. CDR3 region: CASSPRQRSNTEAFF. In nucleotides, the CDR3 is TGTGCCAGCAGCCCGAGACAGAGATCGAACACTGAAGCTTTCTTT.

In its sample, this clone was seen once. J is TRBJ1-4 and V is TRBV27; no reliable D call. The CDR3 contains 17 residues. Trimming stripped 6 bases from V and 6 bases from J, with 23 bases between. CDR1 and CDR2 from the germline V gene are MNHEY and SMNVEV (reference sequence). DNA of the CDR3: TGTGCCAGCAGAAACTTCCCCGGGTCTTCCCTTGATGAAAAACTGTTTTTT. This translates into CASRNFPGSSLDEKLFF.

The genes are TRBV4-2 and TRBJ1-2, with D hard to call. Germline V gene sequence: CDR1 LGHNA, CDR2 YNFKEQ. Trimming removed 0 bases from V and 8 bases from J, with 16 bases in between. CDR3 length equals 15 residues. The chain's CDR3 is CASSQDRTRTKGYTF. CDR3 bases: TGTGCCAGCAGCCAAGATCGGACCAGAACGAAGGGCTACACCTTC.

The J gene is TRBJ1-4, the V gene TRBV7-9; D perhaps matches TRBD1 (6 bases). The CDR3 loop spans 15 amino acids. Between the trimmed V and J ends, which lost 6 bases and 8 bases, there was a span of 19 bases. Per germline, CDR1 SEHNR and CDR2 FQNEAQ (reference sequence). DNA of the CDR3: TGTGCCAGCAGTGAGGCCATACAGGGTTGGGAAAAACTGTTTTTT. It codes for CASSEAIQGWEKLFF. Drawing the rest from reference TRBV7-9 and TRBJ1-4, the complete variable domain is DTGVSQNPRHKITKRGQNVTFRCDPISEHNRLYWYRQTLGQGPEFLTYFQNEAQLEKSRLLSDRFSAERPKGSFSTLEIQRTEQGDSAMYLCASSEAIQGWEKLFFGSGTQLSVL.

This clone came up a few times. The V and J genes are TRBV6-6 and TRBJ2-7, with unresolved D. Germline V gives CDR1 MNHNY, CDR2 SVGAGI (reference sequence). This CDR3 is 13 amino acids long. V was trimmed by 5 bases and J by 4 bases, leaving 12 bases between them. Here the CDR3 DNA reads TGTGCCAGCAGTATCCGGACCGATTACGAGCAGTACTTC. It codes for CASSIRTDYEQYF.

J is TRBJ2-7 and V is TRBV28; the D gene could be TRBD1 or TRBD2 (6 bases each). V lost 3 bases to trimming and J lost 6 bases, with 21 bases between them. Germline V lookup: CDR1 MDHEN, CDR2 SYDVKM. This CDR3 is 16 amino acids long. The CDR3 protein is CASSLGLQGSGGEQYF. CDR3 bases: TGTGCCAGCAGTTTGGGTCTACAGGGTTCCGGGGGCGAGCAGTACTTC.

For this clone: One junction end disagrees with the germline gene, perhaps due to a read error. V is TRBV6-1 and J is TRBJ1-1, with D perhaps TRBD1 (5 bases). There are 10 residues in the CDR3. Germline V gives CDR1 MNHNS, CDR2 SASEGT. The CDR3 DNA reads as TGTGCCAGCAGTGACGGGGCGTTGTTGTTT. Amino acids: CASSDGALLF.

The chain joins TRBV11-2 to TRBJ1-2, with D perhaps matching TRBD1 (6 bases). This CDR3 has 14 amino acids. Trimming cost V 5 bases and J 4 bases, with 14 bases left between them. Germline V lookup: CDR1 SGHAT, CDR2 FQNNGV. CDR3 loop: CASSPGRGSYGYTF. As DNA, the CDR3 is TGTGCCAGCAGCCCGGGCAGGGGTAGCTATGGCTACACCTTC.